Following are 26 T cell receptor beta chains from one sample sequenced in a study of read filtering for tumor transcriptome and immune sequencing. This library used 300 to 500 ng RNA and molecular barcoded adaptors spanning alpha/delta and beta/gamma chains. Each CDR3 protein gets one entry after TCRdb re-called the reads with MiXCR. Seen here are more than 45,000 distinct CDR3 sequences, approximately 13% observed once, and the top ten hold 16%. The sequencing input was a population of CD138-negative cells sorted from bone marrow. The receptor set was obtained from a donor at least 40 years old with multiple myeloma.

The DNA for the CDR3 is TGTGCCAGCAGCTTGCACAATGAGCAGTTCTTC. Its protein product is CASSLHNEQFF. The genes are TRBV5-5 and TRBJ2-1; D is uncertain. This CDR3 comprises 11 residues. Germline V CDR1 and CDR2: SGHKS, YYEKEE (reference sequence). V lost 1 base to trimming and J lost 5 bases, with 1 base between them.

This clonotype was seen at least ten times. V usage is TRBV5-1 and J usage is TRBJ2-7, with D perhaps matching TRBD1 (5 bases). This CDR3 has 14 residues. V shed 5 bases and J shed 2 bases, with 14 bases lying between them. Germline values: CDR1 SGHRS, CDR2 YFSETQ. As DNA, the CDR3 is TGCGCCAGCAGAAGTGACCAGGGAACCTACGAGCAGTACTTC. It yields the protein CASRSDQGTYEQYF. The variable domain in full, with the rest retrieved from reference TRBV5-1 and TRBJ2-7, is KAGVTQTPRYLIKTRGQQVTLSCSPISGHRSVSWYQQTPGQGLQFLFEYFSETQRNKGNFPGRFSGRQFSNSRSEMNVSTLELGDSALYLCASRSDQGTYEQYFGPGTRLTVT.

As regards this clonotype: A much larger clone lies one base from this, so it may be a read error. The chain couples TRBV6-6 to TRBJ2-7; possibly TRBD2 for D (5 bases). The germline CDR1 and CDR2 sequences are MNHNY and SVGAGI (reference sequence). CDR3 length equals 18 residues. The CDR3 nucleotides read TGTGCCAGCAGTTACCTACGGGGTTCTACCCACTACTTCTACGAGCAGCACTTC. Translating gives CASSYLRGSTHYFYEQHF.

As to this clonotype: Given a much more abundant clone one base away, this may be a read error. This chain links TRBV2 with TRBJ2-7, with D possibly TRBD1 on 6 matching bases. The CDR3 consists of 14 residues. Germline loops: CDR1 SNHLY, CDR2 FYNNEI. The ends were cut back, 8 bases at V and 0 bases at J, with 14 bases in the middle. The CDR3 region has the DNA TGTGCCAGCTCTCCGGACAGCTCCTCCTACGAGCAGTACTTC. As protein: CASSPDSSSYEQYF.

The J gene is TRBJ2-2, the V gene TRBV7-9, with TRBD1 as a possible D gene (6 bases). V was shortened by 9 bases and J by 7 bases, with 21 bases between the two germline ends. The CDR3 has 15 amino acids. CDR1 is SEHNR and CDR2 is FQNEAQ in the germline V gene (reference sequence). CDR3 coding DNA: TGTGCCAGTTCGCCCAAACAGGGTCCGGGCGGGGAGCTGTTTTTT. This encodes CASSPKQGPGGELFF.

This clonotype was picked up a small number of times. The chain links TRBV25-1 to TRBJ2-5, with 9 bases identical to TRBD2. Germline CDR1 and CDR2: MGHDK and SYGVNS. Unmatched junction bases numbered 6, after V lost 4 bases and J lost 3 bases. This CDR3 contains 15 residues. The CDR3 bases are TGTGCCAGCAGTGTAAAGCGGGGGGACGAAGAGACCCAGTACTTC. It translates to CASSVKRGDEETQYF.

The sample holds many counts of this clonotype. This CDR3 is CSASAGDSYEQYF. The CDR3 DNA sequence: TGCAGTGCTAGTGCAGGGGACTCCTACGAGCAGTACTTC. V and J are TRBV20-1 and TRBJ2-7; D is perhaps TRBD1 (6 bases). CDR3 length: 13 residues. Trimming removed 3 bases from V and 0 bases from J, with 9 bases in between. Germline V lookup: CDR1 DFQATT, CDR2 SNEGSKA (reference sequence).

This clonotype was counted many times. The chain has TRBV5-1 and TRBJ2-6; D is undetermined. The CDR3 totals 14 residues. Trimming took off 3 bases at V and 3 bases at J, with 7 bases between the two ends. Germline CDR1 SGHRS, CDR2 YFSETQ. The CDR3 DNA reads TGCGCCAGCAGCTCATTCATTGGGGCCAACGTCCTGACTTTC. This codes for CASSSFIGANVLTF.

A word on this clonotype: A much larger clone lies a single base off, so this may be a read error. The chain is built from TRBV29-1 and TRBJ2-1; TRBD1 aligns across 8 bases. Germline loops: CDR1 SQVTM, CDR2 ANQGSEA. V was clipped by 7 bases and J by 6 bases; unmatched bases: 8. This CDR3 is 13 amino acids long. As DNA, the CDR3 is TGCAGCGCCGCCGGGACAGGCTGCAATGAGCAGTTCTTC. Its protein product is CSAAGTGCNEQFF.

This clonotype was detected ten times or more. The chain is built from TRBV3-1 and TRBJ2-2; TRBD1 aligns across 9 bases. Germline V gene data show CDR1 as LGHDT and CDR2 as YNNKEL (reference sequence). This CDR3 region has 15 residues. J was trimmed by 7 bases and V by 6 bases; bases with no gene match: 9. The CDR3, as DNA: TGTGCCAGCAGGGACAGGGGTCGCGGCGGCGGGGAGCTGTTTTTT. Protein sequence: CASRDRGRGGGELFF.

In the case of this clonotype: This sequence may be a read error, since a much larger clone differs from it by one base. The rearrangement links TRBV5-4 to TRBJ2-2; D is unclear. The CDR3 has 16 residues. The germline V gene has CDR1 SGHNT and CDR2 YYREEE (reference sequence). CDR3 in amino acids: CASSLVGRKITRELFF. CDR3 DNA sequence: TGTGCCAGCAGCTTGGTGGGCAGGAAAATCACCAGGGAGCTGTTTTTT. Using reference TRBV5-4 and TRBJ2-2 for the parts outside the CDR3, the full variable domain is ETGVTQSPTHLIKTRGQQVTLRCSSQSGHNTVSWYQQALGQGPQFIFQYYREEENGRGNFPPRFSGLQFPNYSSELNVNALELDDSALYLCASSLVGRKITRELFFGEGSRLTVL.

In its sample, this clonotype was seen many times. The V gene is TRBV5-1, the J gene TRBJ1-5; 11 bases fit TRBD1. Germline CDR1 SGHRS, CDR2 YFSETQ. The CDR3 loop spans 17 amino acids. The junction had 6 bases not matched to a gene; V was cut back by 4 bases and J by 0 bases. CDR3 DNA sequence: TGCGCCAGCAGCGCCGGGACAGGGGGTTATAGCAATCAGCCCCAGCATTTT. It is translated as CASSAGTGGYSNQPQHF.

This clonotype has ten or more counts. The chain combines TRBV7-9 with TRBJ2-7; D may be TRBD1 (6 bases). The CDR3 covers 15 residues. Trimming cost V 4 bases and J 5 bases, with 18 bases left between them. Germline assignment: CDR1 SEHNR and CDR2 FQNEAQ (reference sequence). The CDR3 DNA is TGTGCCAGCAGCTCCAGACAGGATTCAGGGCACGAGCAGTACTTC. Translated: CASSSRQDSGHEQYF.

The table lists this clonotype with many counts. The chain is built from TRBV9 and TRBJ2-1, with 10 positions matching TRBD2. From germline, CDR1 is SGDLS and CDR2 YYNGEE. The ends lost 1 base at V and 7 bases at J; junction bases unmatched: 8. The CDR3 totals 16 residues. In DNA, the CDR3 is TGTGCCAGCAGCGTAAGGAGTAGCGGGGGGCATAATGAGCAGTTCTTC. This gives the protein CASSVRSSGGHNEQFF. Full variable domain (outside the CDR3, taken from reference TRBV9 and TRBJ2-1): DSGVTQTPKHLITATGQRVTLRCSPRSGDLSVYWYQQSLDQGLQFLIQYYNGEERAKGNILERFSAQQFPDLHSELNLSSLELGDSALYFCASSVRSSGGHNEQFFGPGTRLTVL.

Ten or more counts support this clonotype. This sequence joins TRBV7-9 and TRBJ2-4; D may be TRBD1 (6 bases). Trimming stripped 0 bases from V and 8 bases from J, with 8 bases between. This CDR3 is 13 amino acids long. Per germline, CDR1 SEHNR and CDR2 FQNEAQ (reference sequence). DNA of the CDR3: TGTGCCAGCAGCTTAGCTGCAGGGGACATTCAGTACTTC. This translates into CASSLAAGDIQYF.

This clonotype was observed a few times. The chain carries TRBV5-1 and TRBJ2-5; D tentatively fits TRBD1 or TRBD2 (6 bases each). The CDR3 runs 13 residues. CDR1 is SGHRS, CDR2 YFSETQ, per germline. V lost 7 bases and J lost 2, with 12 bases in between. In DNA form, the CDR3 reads TGCGCCAGCCAACAGGGAGGACAAGAGACCCAGTACTTC. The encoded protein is CASQQGGQETQYF.

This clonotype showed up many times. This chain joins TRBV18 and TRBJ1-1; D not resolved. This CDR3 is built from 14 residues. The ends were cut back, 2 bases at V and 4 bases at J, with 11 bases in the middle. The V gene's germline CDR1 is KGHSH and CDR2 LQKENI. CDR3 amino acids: CASSPRVEITEAFF. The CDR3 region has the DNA TGTGCCAGCTCACCAAGGGTCGAGATCACTGAAGCTTTCTTT.

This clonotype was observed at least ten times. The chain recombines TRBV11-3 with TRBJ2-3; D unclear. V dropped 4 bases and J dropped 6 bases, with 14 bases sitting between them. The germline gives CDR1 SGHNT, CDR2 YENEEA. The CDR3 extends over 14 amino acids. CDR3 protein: CASSYGRPEDTQYF. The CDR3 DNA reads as TGTGCCAGCAGCTACGGCAGGCCCGAGGATACGCAGTATTTT.

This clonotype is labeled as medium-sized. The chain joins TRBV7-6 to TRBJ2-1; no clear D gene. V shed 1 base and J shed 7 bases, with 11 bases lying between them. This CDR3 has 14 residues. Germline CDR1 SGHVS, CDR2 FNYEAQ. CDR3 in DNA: TGTGCCAGCAGCTTAGGTATGCGTGTTAATGAGCAGTTCTTC. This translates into CASSLGMRVNEQFF.

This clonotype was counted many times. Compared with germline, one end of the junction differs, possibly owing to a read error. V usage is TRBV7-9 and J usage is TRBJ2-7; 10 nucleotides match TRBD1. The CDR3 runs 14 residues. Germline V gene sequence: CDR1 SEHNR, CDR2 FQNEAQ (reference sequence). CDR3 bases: TGTGCCATCAGCTCCGACAGGGGGCGGTACGAGCAGTACTTC. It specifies CAISSDRGRYEQYF.

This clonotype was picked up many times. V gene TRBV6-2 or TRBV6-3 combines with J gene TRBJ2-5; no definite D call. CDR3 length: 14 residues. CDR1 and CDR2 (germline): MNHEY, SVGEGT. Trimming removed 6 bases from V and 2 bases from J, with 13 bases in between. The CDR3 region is CASRRSYWQETQYF. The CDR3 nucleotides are TGTGCCAGCAGACGTAGTTACTGGCAAGAGACCCAGTACTTC.

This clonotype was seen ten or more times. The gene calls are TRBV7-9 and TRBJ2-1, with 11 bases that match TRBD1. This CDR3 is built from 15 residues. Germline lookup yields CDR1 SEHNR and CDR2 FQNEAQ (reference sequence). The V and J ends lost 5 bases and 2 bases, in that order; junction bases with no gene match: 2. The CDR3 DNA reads TGTGCCAGCAGCGAGGGACAGGGGGCCTACAATGAGCAGTTCTTC. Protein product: CASSEGQGAYNEQFF.

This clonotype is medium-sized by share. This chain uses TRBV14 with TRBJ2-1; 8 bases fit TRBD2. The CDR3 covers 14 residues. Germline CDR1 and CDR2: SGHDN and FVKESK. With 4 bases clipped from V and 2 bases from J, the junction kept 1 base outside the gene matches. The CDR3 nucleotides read TGTGCCAGCAGCCGGCGGGGGGCCTACAATGAGCAGTTCTTC. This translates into CASSRRGAYNEQFF.

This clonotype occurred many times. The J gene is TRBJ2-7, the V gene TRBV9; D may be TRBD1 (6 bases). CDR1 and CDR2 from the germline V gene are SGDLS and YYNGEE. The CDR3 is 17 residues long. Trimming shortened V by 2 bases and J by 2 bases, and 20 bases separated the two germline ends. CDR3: CASSVSTGTLGAYEQYF. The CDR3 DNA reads TGTGCCAGCAGCGTTTCGACAGGAACCCTTGGCGCCTACGAGCAGTACTTC.

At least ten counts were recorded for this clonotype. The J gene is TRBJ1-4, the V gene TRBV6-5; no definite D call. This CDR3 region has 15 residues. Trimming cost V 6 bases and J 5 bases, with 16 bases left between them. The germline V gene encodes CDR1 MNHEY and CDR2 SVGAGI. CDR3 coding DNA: TGTGCCAGCAGCCGAGCCGGGGTACTCAATGAAAAACTGTTTTTT. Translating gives CASSRAGVLNEKLFF.

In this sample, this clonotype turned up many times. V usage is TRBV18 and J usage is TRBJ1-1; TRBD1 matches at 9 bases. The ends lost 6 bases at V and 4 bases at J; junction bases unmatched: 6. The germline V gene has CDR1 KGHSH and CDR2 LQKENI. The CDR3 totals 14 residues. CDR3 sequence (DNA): TGTGCCAGCTCGTCCGACAGGGGGTCCACTGAAGCTTTCTTT. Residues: CASSSDRGSTEAFF.